This T cell receptor beta chain was identified in a study of cytomegalovirus exposure and HLA in healthy donors. This clone has only one observation. Its specificity is not known. Primers for the PCR totalled 60 Vbeta and 13 Jbeta. Profiled with immunoSEQ multiplex PCR; TCRdb holds only in-frame clones, not every one. The data contain 160,000 or so clones, about 80% of them singletons. Points from the study as a whole: Presence/absence analyses took donor sequencing depth as roughly uniform. Beyond CMV serostatus, there was no information to go on about immune exposure. Versus the roughly 670-donor mean, an Asian-associated ancestry cluster reportedly showed fewer N-insertions in a later analysis.

The CDR3 is 13 residues long. The germline V gene encodes CDR1 SQVTM and CDR2 ANQGSEA. Deletions cut 6 bases from V and 8 bases from J, with 17 bases between. The receptor was derived from a woman aged 45-65 years in good health and CMV-seronegative. Material for sequencing was PBMCs. The chain carries TRBV29-1 and TRBJ2-1, with D unresolved. The CDR3 nucleotides are TGCAGCGTACCGTTCGGTGGGCTCTATGAGCAGTTCTTC. It specifies CSVPFGGLYEQFF.